These T cell receptor beta chains were read from a single sample in a study of early T cells in non-severe SARS-CoV-2 infection. TCRdb processed the 5' RACE reads anew with MiXCR; each CDR3 protein has one entry. The repertoire holds about 110,000 distinct CDR3 sequences, with around 10% as singletons. The sample comprised whole blood. These receptors all stem from an adult who was a healthcare worker with PCR-confirmed SARS-CoV-2 infection or an uninfected control (not recorded which). Each CDR3 is given with its conserved first and last residue. A D gene is named only where the DNA matches it firmly.

-	TRBV24-1	TRBJ2-1	CATSAGPIFEQFF
TRBD2	TRBV11-2	TRBJ2-7	CASSSSGGPYEQYF
-	TRBV29-1	TRBJ2-2	CSVEFSTGELFF
TRBD2	TRBV5-1	TRBJ2-7	CASAAEAGGLVNF
TRBD1	TRBV10-1	TRBJ1-2	CATPNPTGLRRGYTF
-	TRBV30	TRBJ2-6	CAWMSYGANVLTF
-	TRBV2	TRBJ2-1	CASKLGEQFF
TRBD2	TRBV18	TRBJ2-3	CASSPRGGLAEGTDTQYF
TRBD1	TRBV6-5	TRBJ1-1	CASSPVTGWNTEAFF
TRBD1	TRBV28	TRBJ2-7	CASRDSPYEQYF
TRBD2	TRBV7-8	TRBJ2-1	CASSLAGGGGADEQFF
-	TRBV6-2/TRBV6-3	TRBJ2-1	CASSGAPGQFF
TRBD2	TRBV13	TRBJ2-5	CASSLTTSGGYPRETQYF
-	TRBV12-3/TRBV12-4	TRBJ2-3	CASRPPGTVAGTQYF
TRBD2	TRBV4-2	TRBJ2-1	CASSQGPLAGGHEQFF
-	TRBV20-1	TRBJ1-5	CSAGSPSGFSNQPQHF
-	TRBV7-8	TRBJ1-2	CASSLAQFNYGYTF
TRBD1	TRBV18	TRBJ2-3	CASSPITGEHTQYF
TRBD2	TRBV7-3	TRBJ2-1	CASLLLASYNEQFF
TRBD1	TRBV7-2	TRBJ1-2	CASSLLDRIPSRGYGYTF
TRBD1	TRBV15	TRBJ2-2	CATRKGQPNTGELFF
TRBD1	TRBV28	TRBJ1-5	CASRAGTGDYNSNQPQHF
TRBD2	TRBV11-2	TRBJ2-5	CASSLLGGGPQETQYF
TRBD1	TRBV19	TRBJ1-3	CASSILRDSLPGNTIYF
-	TRBV4-1	TRBJ1-4	CASSQVVTGRPEKLFF
-	TRBV5-1	TRBJ1-6	CASSREGTAGSPLHF
TRBD2	TRBV3-1	TRBJ2-5	CASSRLAGVETQYF
TRBD1	TRBV6-5	TRBJ1-2	CASSYSSGGYGYTF
-	TRBV6-6	TRBJ2-1	CANRGVSGRYSYNEQFF
-	TRBV9	TRBJ1-5	CASSDRVSNQPQHF
-	TRBV20-1	TRBJ2-7	CSALGLQGEGFYEQYF
TRBD1	TRBV29-1	TRBJ2-7	CSVEDGTGDEQYF
TRBD2	TRBV19	TRBJ2-2	CARGLAGVTGELFF
TRBD2	TRBV11-3	TRBJ2-1	CASSPRTSGGYNEQFF
-	TRBV20-1	TRBJ1-1	CSTPGGAEAFF
-	TRBV12-5	TRBJ1-1	CASGSGIKYTEAFF
-	TRBV5-4	TRBJ1-2	CASSFRGVRRGYTF
-	TRBV6-5	TRBJ2-7	CASSGDSTYEQYF
TRBD1	TRBV5-1	TRBJ2-7	CASSLVQGASEQYF
-	TRBV20-1	TRBJ2-7	CSASERVGRQYF
-	TRBV10-3	TRBJ1-6	CAITSDSYNSPLHF
-	TRBV19	TRBJ1-6	CASSIFRTKSSYNSPLHF
-	TRBV2	TRBJ2-7	CASSEWAAPEQYF
-	TRBV25-1	TRBJ2-1	CASSDPTFGGNEQFF
TRBD1	TRBV12-3/TRBV12-4	TRBJ1-1	CASSFGTENTEAFF
-	TRBV12-3/TRBV12-4	TRBJ1-1	CASSPWTANTEAFF
-	TRBV6-1	TRBJ2-7	CASSLERSYEQYF
TRBD1	TRBV10-2	TRBJ1-4	CASSEQGQGPPKLFF
-	TRBV28	TRBJ1-6	CASSLDKGYSPLHF
-	TRBV10-3	TRBJ2-1	CAISEPSGSSYNEQFF
-	TRBV7-8	TRBJ1-4	CASSIYPGGEKLFF